This TCR beta chain was identified during a study of blood T cell repertoires in COVID-19 (dated by TCRdb to 2018 to 2020). About the full investigation: Samples covering the acute and convalescent phases of COVID-19 were provided by collaborators in the United States, Italy and Spain. The material from the prospective study consisted of cDNA or gDNA derived from T cells, B-cell-depleted T cells, or PBMCs. The dataset comprised deeply sampled blood TCRbeta repertoires from subjects exposed to, actively infected with, or recovered from COVID-19. The repertoires were made available in a free public database intended to serve as a resource for research on the immune response to SARS-CoV-2. The samples were drawn from two sources: the first 160 participants of the ongoing ImmuneRACE study, and over 950 subjects contributed by 6 global collaborators. Nearly every sample came with metadata listing a de-identified subject ID, COVID-19 status, age in years and sex. HLA class I and class II types, where available, came from metadata supplied by the sample provider rather than from assay-based typing. The full study reports these points: The quantity of clinical and demographic metadata differed by source and by participant and was supplied without curation.

TCRbeta CDR3 regions were amplified from genomic DNA using the immunoSEQ Assay, a bias-controlled multiplex PCR. The source study handled its data this way. Within the assay, amplification of reference gene primers was used to estimate how many nucleated cells each sample contained. Sequence reads were collapsed and filtered to measure the absolute abundance of every unique TCRbeta CDR3 rearrangement. For each sample, productive Simpson clonality was calculated as the square root of Simpson's diversity index across productive rearrangements. TCRdb took this table from immuneACCESS and kept in-frame rearrangements with V and J called. Such tables lack part of the clones; where checked against another copy, unresolved V genes explain under half of the gap, and the rest is unexplained. That table is the source of V, J and clone size, and D and trimming were worked out from the DNA. The sample table records 95,000 to 150,000 clones; 88% of these occur just once. The top ten constitute 7.6% of the sample.

The collaborating institutions used their own protocols to collect whole blood in K2EDTA tubes. For TCRbeta analysis, collaborators shipped samples as frozen whole blood, isolated PBMCs, or DNA extracted from either of those sample types. About this clone: Its antigen specificity is not known. There are no base qualities to consult, and no much larger clone falls within one base.

V is reduced by 10 bases and J by 5 bases, leaving a spacing of 17 bases between them. The germline V gene (reference sequence) yields LNHDA for CDR1 and SQIVND for CDR2. The cysteine opens and the phenylalanine closes a CDR3 of 13 amino acids. Of all the DNA, just the CDR3 is kept, 39 bases in frame from base 1. The origin of this receptor is a man aged 50 to 59 with acute or convalescent COVID-19. The specimen sequenced was peripheral blood. The sequence links TRBV19 to TRBJ2-5; D gene: possibly TRBD1, on 6 matching bases. Here the CDR3 is given as CAIGTQTGETQYF. The DNA reads TGTGCCATCGGAACGCAAACAGGGGAGACCCAGTACTTC.